This TCR beta chain emerged from a study of blood T cells in healthy people across ages. This clonotype was seen many times. The antigen is not known. The authors ran a second PCR of roughly 7 to 11 cycles using a sample-barcoded 5' primer and a J-beta primer mix. Each cDNA molecule was tagged by a template-switch adaptor that had 12 random nucleotides. TCRdb independently ran MiXCR on the 5' RACE reads; one entry per CDR3 protein. Seen here are more than 800,000 distinct CDR3 sequences, more than 25% observed once, and the top ten hold roughly 17%. Findings and limits, study-wide: CMV status of donors was unknown, possibly confounding expanded clonotype changes. Diversity estimates from one million T cells were considered underestimates.

The extraction recovered at least 6 micrograms of total RNA per sample. V lost 1 base and J lost 4, with 25 bases in between. The germline V gene encodes CDR1 LGHNA and CDR2 YSLEER. CDR3 length: 19 residues. The TCR was taken from a woman older than 75 in good health. V and J are TRBV4-3 and TRBJ1-1; D is unclear. The sequencing input was blood. The CDR3 here is CASSQGPGSPQVMGTEAFF. The CDR3 DNA is TGCGCCAGCAGCCAAGGGCCCGGCAGCCCCCAGGTGATGGGCACTGAAGCTTTCTTT.